A selection of T cell receptor beta chains follows, all from one sample in a study of T cells in Graves' hyperthyroidism and ophthalmopathy. In TCRdb, the multiplex PCR reads were re-called with MiXCR into one record per CDR3 protein. The table shows under 350,000 distinct CDR3 sequences, with around 23% occurring only once. Material for sequencing was blood. The source of these receptors is a woman in her 50s with Graves' hyperthyroidism. Both conserved end residues are part of each CDR3. The D gene is left open where the match is weak. Size values are once, few and many counts, or a class for expanded clones, and some rows have none.

>many|TRBV5-1|TRBD2|TRBJ2-1
TGCGCCAGCAGCCCGAGGACTAGCGGGAATGAGCAGTTCTTC
CASSPRTSGNEQFF
>many|TRBV19|TRBD2|TRBJ2-1
TGTGCCAGTAGTCCCTTCGCGGGGGGGGCGTCCTACAATGAGCAGTTCTTC
CASSPFAGGASYNEQFF
>-|TRBV28|TRBD1|TRBJ1-2
TGTGCCAGCAGTCCGGACAGGGCTGCCTATGGCTACACCTTC
CASSPDRAAYGYTF
>-|TRBV20-1|-|TRBJ2-3
TGCAGTGCTAGCCCCCTGGTTAATCAGACAGATACGCAGTATTTT
CSASPLVNQTDTQYF
>-|TRBV25-1|-|TRBJ1-6
TGTGCCAGCACAGGGCTCCGATATAATTCACCCCTCCACTTT
CASTGLRYNSPLHF
>few|TRBV29-1|-|TRBJ1-1
TGCAGCGTTGCGCCGGATTATAACACTGAAGCTTTCTTT
CSVAPDYNTEAFF
>-|TRBV6-1|-|TRBJ1-1
TGTGCCAGCAGTGACCCCCTATTTCTTGGTGAAGCTTTCTTT
CASSDPLFLGEAFF
>-|TRBV7-9|TRBD2|TRBJ2-3
TGTGCCAGCAGACGACTAGCGGGATACACAGATACGCAGTATTTT
CASRRLAGYTDTQYF
>many|TRBV11-2|TRBD1|TRBJ1-6
TGTGCCAGCAGAATCATGAGGGGACAGAGTGGATCACCCCTCCACTTT
CASRIMRGQSGSPLHF
>many|TRBV7-2|-|TRBJ1-2
TGTGCCAGCAGCCCCGCCATAGTCTCGGGTGGCTACACCTTC
CASSPAIVSGGYTF
>-|TRBV4-2|-|TRBJ1-5
TGTGCCAGCAGCCAAGAGGTGGGGGGGCCCCAGCATTTT
CASSQEVGGPQHF
>once|TRBV2|-|TRBJ1-2
TGTGCCAGCAGGGGCCAGGGAGGACCTTACTATGGCTACACCTTC
CASRGQGGPYYGYTF
>-|TRBV5-5|TRBD1|TRBJ1-2
TGTGCCAGCAGCTGGGGACAGGGTGGCGGTGGCTACACCTTC
CASSWGQGGGGYTF
>-|TRBV11-2|-|TRBJ1-2
TGTGCCAGCAGCTTCCGGGGGGCGCGAGGCTACACCTTC
CASSFRGARGYTF
>few|TRBV29-1|-|TRBJ2-3
TGCAGCGCTGGTACGACTACGCAGTATTTT
CSAGTTTQYF
>few|TRBV5-1|-|TRBJ2-7
TGCGCCAGCAGCTTGTTGGGGGGCAATAGTAGATACGAGCAGTACTTC
CASSLLGGNSRYEQYF
>-|TRBV3-1|TRBD1|TRBJ2-7
TGCGCCAGCAGCACCGGGACAGGGCTCTACGAGCAGTACTTC
CASSTGTGLYEQYF
>many|TRBV11-2|-|TRBJ2-1
TGTGCCAGCAGCTTAGTCAGCCACAATGAGCAGTTCTTC
CASSLVSHNEQFF
>many|TRBV20-1|TRBD2|TRBJ2-3
TGCAGTGCCATACCACACTTACTAGCGGGAGCGACAGATACGCAGTATTTT
CSAIPHLLAGATDTQYF
>-|TRBV12-3/TRBV12-4|-|TRBJ1-1
TGTGCCAGCAGTCCAGGCAGGCCCACGAACACTGAAGCTTTCTTT
CASSPGRPTNTEAFF
>-|TRBV2|TRBD2|TRBJ2-7
TGTGCCAGCAGTGTTTCCAGGGAGGGCTCCTACGAGCAGTACTTC
CASSVSREGSYEQYF
>many|TRBV24-1|-|TRBJ2-2
TGTGCCACCAGTGCATCCGGACACATTAACACCGGGGAGCTGTTTTTT
CATSASGHINTGELFF
>few|TRBV5-1|-|TRBJ2-7
TGCGCCAGCAGCTTGGAAGTCTTAGGAGAGCAGTACTTC
CASSLEVLGEQYF
>many|TRBV7-8|TRBD1|TRBJ2-1
TGTGCCAGCAGCAGCTCCGGGACAGGGTACAATGAGCAGTTCTTC
CASSSSGTGYNEQFF
>-|TRBV7-2|TRBD2|TRBJ2-1
TGTGCCAGCAGCTTAGTTAGCGGGGGGGGCTACAATGAGCAGTTCTTC
CASSLVSGGGYNEQFF
>many|TRBV29-1|TRBD1|TRBJ1-1
TGCAGCCTCCTCGGGACAGGGGGCTATGCTTTCTTT
CSLLGTGGYAFF
>-|TRBV2|-|TRBJ2-7
TGTGCCAGCACTGCTGGGACTCTCAGCTACGAGCAGTACTTC
CASTAGTLSYEQYF
>few|TRBV2|-|TRBJ1-2
TGTGCCAGCAGTGAAGACAGGGAGGGGGGCTACACCTTC
CASSEDREGGYTF
>many|TRBV20-1|TRBD2|TRBJ2-3
TGCAGTGCTGAAGGGGCTAGCGGGGGGGCCTCAGATACGCAGTATTTT
CSAEGASGGASDTQYF
>many|TRBV28|TRBD2|TRBJ2-2
TGTGCCAGCAGTTTTTCCAGCGGGAGTTATACCGGGGAGCTGTTTTTT
CASSFSSGSYTGELFF
>many|TRBV28|-|TRBJ2-7
TGTGCCAGCAGGGCCGGGACCGCGTTTATCGAGCAGTACTTC
CASRAGTAFIEQYF
>-|TRBV10-3|-|TRBJ1-1
TGTGCCATCAGTGAGGGGTTACAGGGCAACCATAGTGAAGCTTTCTTT
CAISEGLQGNHSEAFF
>few|TRBV5-1|TRBD2|TRBJ2-5
TGCGCCAGCAGCTTAGAGATCCAGCGGGGGCAGGGAGAGACCCAGTACTTC
CASSLEIQRGQGETQYF
>many|TRBV6-1|-|TRBJ1-5
TGTGCCAGCAGTGGATTGGGGACAAGACCCAATCAGCCCCAGCATTTT
CASSGLGTRPNQPQHF
>many|TRBV10-3|-|TRBJ2-6
TGTGCCATCAGTGTTGGTCCGAGGGCTGGGGCCAACGTCCTGACTTTC
CAISVGPRAGANVLTF
>many|TRBV3-1|TRBD1|TRBJ1-1
TGTGCCAGCAGCCACCGCGGGACAGGGGGAACTGAAGCTTTCTTT
CASSHRGTGGTEAFF
>many|TRBV20-1|-|TRBJ2-2
TGCAGTGCTAGACTAGCGAACACCGGGGAGCTGTTTTTT
CSARLANTGELFF
>-|TRBV5-5|-|TRBJ1-2
TGTGCCAGCAGCAAGGACGGAAATGGCTACACCTTC
CASSKDGNGYTF
>many|TRBV7-9|TRBD1|TRBJ1-4
TGTGCCAGCAGCACCAATCAGGGGGCTTTTGAAAAACTGTTTTTT
CASSTNQGAFEKLFF
>many|TRBV18|-|TRBJ2-3
TGTGCCAGCTCATTCTCGACAGGCCTAAGCACAGATACGCAGTATTTT
CASSFSTGLSTDTQYF
>few|TRBV12-3/TRBV12-4|-|TRBJ2-2
TGTGCCAGCAGTTTTGGCCGCAGTGAGCTGTTTTTT
CASSFGRSELFF
>many|TRBV2|-|TRBJ2-7
TGTGCCAGCAGTGAAGTGGGGTTCAGCTCCTACGAGCAGTACTTC
CASSEVGFSSYEQYF
>-|TRBV4-1|TRBD2|TRBJ2-7
TGCGCCAGCAGCCAAGCAACTAGCGGGGGAATCTACGAGCAGTACTTC
CASSQATSGGIYEQYF
>-|TRBV27|TRBD2|TRBJ2-1
TGTGCCAGCAGTTGGGGACTAGCGGGAGGAGGAGAGCAGTTCTTC
CASSWGLAGGGEQFF
>few|TRBV24-1|-|TRBJ2-3
TGTGCCACCAGTGACCAGGGGGGGAGCACAGATACGCAGTATTTT
CATSDQGGSTDTQYF
>many|TRBV5-8|-|TRBJ1-1
TGTGCCAGCACCGTCCTTTTGAACACTGAAGCTTTCTTT
CASTVLLNTEAFF
>many|TRBV11-1|-|TRBJ2-2
TGTGCCAGCAGCCTCCTGGGGTACGGGGAGCTGTTTTTT
CASSLLGYGELFF
>many|TRBV18|-|TRBJ1-1
TGTGCCAGCTCACCATTCGCTGCTAACACTGAAGCTTTCTTT
CASSPFAANTEAFF
>-|TRBV28|-|TRBJ2-5
TGTGCCAGCAGTTCAAGGACCCAGTACTTC
CASSSRTQYF
>many|TRBV20-1|TRBD1|TRBJ1-5
TGCAGTGCTGACAGGGGCCATCAGCCCCAGCATTTT
CSADRGHQPQHF